Listed below are T cell receptor beta chains from one sample, sequenced in a study of tumor T cells in aggressive B-cell lymphoma. Sequenced by immunoSEQ multiplex PCR; TCRdb stores in-frame clones only, minus some. The sample shows some 820 clones, 50% to 75% of them seen only once. The source material was tumor tissue. The origin of the receptors is an adult with diffuse large B cell lymphoma. Each CDR3 is given with its conserved first and last residue. D genes are given only for firm matches. Clone size is stated in some rows and not others, as once, few, many or a class when expanded.

abundance,j_gene,d_gene,v_gene,CDR3nt,CDR3aa
NA,TRBJ2-1,TRBD2,TRBV7-2,TGTGCCAGCACCCAAGGCGGGGGGAGAAACAATGAGCAGTTCTTC,CASTQGGGRNNEQFF
NA,TRBJ2-3,NA,TRBV5-1,TGCGCCAGCAGCTTTCTCGGGAGCACAGATACGCAGTATTTT,CASSFLGSTDTQYF
NA,TRBJ2-1,TRBD2,TRBV9,TGTGCCAGCAGCGCTAGCGGGAGGGCCTTCAATGAGCAGTTCTTC,CASSASGRAFNEQFF
NA,TRBJ1-2,NA,TRBV7-3,TGTGCCAGCAGCTTAAATCCGGGGAACTATGGCTACACCTTC,CASSLNPGNYGYTF
NA,TRBJ2-7,TRBD1,TRBV10-3,TGTGCCGTAACGAGGGAGGACAGGGCCAGATACGAGCAGTACTTC,CAVTREDRARYEQYF
NA,TRBJ2-1,NA,TRBV5-4,TGTGCCAGCAGCTTGGGTTCTGTCAGGGGCGCCTACAATGAGCAGTTCTTC,CASSLGSVRGAYNEQFF
NA,TRBJ2-2,TRBD2,TRBV4-3,TGCGCCAGCAGCCAAGATATACGGACTAGCGGGAGTGCCGGGGAGCTGTTTTTT,CASSQDIRTSGSAGELFF
NA,TRBJ2-1,NA,TRBV7-9,TGTGCCAGCAGCGCGTGGTATGAGCAGTTCTTC,CASSAWYEQFF
few,TRBJ2-1,NA,TRBV5-1,TGCGCCAGCAGCTCTGAGGTATTATCCTACAATGAGCAGTTCTTC,CASSSEVLSYNEQFF
NA,TRBJ2-7,TRBD1,TRBV5-6,TGTGCCAGCAGCTCCGGGACAGTCTACGAGCAGTACTTC,CASSSGTVYEQYF
NA,TRBJ1-4,NA,TRBV19,TGTGCCAGTAGTATAACAGATAATGAAAAACTGTTTTTT,CASSITDNEKLFF
few,TRBJ2-7,TRBD1,TRBV5-6,TGTGCCAGCAGCTGGGGGGACAGGGGGCGCAACGAGCAGTACTTC,CASSWGDRGRNEQYF
few,TRBJ1-2,NA,TRBV6-6,TGTGCCAGCAATGTTGCCTCGGTCTCGGGGGGTTATGGCTACACCTTC,CASNVASVSGGYGYTF
NA,TRBJ2-7,TRBD1,TRBV5-1,TGCGCCAGCAGCCGGGACAGGTCCTACGAGCAGTACTTC,CASSRDRSYEQYF
NA,TRBJ2-3,NA,TRBV5-5,TGTGCCAGCAGCGGAGGGCCTTTAAAGTATTTT,CASSGGPLKYF
NA,TRBJ2-3,TRBD2,TRBV5-6,TGTGCCAGCAGCCCCGTGGGGAGCGGGGGAACAGATACGCAGTATTTT,CASSPVGSGGTDTQYF
NA,TRBJ1-2,TRBD1,TRBV6-5,TGTGCCAGCAGACTGGACAGGGGGCTTGGCTACACCTTC,CASRLDRGLGYTF
NA,TRBJ1-2,NA,TRBV27,TGTGCCAGCGCGTCTTTACAGGGAAACTATGGCCACACCTTC,CASASLQGNYGHTF
NA,TRBJ1-2,NA,TRBV7-9,TGTGCCAGCAGCTTAGTTGGAGGCGAAGACTATGGCTACACCTTC,CASSLVGGEDYGYTF
NA,TRBJ2-2,NA,TRBV19,TGTGCCAGTAGTATGGTCGGGGAGCTATTTTTT,CASSMVGELFF